The entry below gives a single T cell receptor (beta chain) sequence along with its context. This specimen comes from a study of blood T cell repertoires in COVID-19. Overall study context: Specimens from acute and convalescent COVID-19 originated in the United States, Italy and Spain. In each case, the material was cDNA or gDNA derived from T cells, B-cell-depleted T cells, or PBMCs.

The CDR3 is 12 residues long. Germline V lookup: CDR1 SQVTM, CDR2 ANQGSEA. Trimming cost V 5 bases and J 6 bases; bases outside gene matches: 5. Profiled with immunoSEQ multiplex PCR; TCRdb holds only in-frame clones, not every one. This table has 150,000 to 200,000 clones, approximately 85% appearing once. The chain links TRBV29-1 to TRBJ2-3; 7 nucleotides match TRBD2. Sequencing was done on a sample of peripheral blood. This receptor was obtained from a woman aged 80 or older with acute or convalescent COVID-19. CDR3 nucleotide sequence: TGCAGCGTTCAGGAGGGAGGGGATACGCAGTATTTT. This translates into CSVQEGGDTQYF.